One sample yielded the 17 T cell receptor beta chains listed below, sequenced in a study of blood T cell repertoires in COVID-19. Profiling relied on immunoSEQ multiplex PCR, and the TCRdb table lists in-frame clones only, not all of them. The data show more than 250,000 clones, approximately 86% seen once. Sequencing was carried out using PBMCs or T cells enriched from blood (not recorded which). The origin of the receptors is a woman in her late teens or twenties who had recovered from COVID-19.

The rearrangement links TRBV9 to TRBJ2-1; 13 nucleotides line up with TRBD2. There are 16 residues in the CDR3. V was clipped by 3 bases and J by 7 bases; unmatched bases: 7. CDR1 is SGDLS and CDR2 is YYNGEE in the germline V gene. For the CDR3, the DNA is TGTGCCAGCAGCGCCCGGACTAGCGGGAGTTGGAATGAGCAGTTCTTC. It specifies CASSARTSGSWNEQFF. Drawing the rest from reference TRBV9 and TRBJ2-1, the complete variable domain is DSGVTQTPKHLITATGQRVTLRCSPRSGDLSVYWYQQSLDQGLQFLIQYYNGEERAKGNILERFSAQQFPDLHSELNLSSLELGDSALYFCASSARTSGSWNEQFFGPGTRLTVL.

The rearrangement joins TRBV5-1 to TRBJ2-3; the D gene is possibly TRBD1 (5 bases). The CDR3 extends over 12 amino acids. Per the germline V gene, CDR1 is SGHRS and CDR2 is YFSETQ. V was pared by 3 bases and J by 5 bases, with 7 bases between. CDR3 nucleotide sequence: TGCGCCAGCAGCTCCAGGGAAGATACGCAGTATTTT. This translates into CASSSREDTQYF.

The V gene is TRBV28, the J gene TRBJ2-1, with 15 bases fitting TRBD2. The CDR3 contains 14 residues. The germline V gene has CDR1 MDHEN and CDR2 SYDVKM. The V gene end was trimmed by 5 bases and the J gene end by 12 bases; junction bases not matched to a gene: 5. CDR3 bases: TGTGCCAGCAGTCCAGGACTAGCGGGAGGGTGGCAGTTCTTC. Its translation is CASSPGLAGGWQFF.

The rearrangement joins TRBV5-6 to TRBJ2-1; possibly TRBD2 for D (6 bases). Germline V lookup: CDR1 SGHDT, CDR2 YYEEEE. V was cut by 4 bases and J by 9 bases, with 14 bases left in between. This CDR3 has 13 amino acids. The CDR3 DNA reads TGTGCCAGCAGCACCCTGACCGGGAGTGAGCAGTTCTTC. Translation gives CASSTLTGSEQFF.

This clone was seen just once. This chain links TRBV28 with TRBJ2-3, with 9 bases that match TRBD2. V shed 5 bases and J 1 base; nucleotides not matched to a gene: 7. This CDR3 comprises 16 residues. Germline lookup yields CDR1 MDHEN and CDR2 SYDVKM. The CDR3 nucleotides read TGTGCCAGCAGTGAAAGCGGGAGGCATCGCACAGATACGCAGTATTTT. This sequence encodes CASSESGRHRTDTQYF.

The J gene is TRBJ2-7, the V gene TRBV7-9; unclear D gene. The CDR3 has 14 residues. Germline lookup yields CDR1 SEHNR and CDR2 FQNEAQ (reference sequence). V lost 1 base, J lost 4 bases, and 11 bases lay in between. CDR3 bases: TGTGCCAGCAGCTTAGGAATCGAGGTTTACGAGCAGTACTTC. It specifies CASSLGIEVYEQYF.

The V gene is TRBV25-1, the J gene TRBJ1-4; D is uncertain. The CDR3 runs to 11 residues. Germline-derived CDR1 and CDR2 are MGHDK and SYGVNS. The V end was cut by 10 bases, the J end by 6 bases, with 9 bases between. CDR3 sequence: CATERDEKLFF. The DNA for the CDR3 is TGTGCCACCGAGCGGGATGAAAAACTGTTTTTT.

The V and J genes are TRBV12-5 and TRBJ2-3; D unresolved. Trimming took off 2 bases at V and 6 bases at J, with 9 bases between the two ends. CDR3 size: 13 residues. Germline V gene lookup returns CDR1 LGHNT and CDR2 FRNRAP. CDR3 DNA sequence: TGTGCTAGTGGTTTGACGCGCTTGGATACGCAGTATTTT. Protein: CASGLTRLDTQYF.

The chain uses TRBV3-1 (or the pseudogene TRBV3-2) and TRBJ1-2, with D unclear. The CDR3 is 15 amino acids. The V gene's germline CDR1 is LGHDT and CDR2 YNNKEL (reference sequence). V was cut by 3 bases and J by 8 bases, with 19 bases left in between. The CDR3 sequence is CASSHGPGLQQGYTF. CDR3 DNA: TGTGCCAGCAGCCATGGTCCTGGACTTCAACAGGGCTACACCTTC.

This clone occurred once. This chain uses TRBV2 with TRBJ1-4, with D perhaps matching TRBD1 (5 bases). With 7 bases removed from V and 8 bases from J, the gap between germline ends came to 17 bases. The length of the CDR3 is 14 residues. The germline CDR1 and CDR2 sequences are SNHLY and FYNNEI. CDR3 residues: CASNTGFSGEKLFF. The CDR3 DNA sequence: TGTGCCAGCAACACAGGATTTTCCGGGGAAAAACTGTTTTTT. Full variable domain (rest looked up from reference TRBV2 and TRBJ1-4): EPEVTQTPSHQVTQMGQEVILRCVPISNHLYFYWYRQILGQKVEFLVSFYNNEISEKSEIFDDQFSVERPDGSNFTLKIRSTKLEDSAMYFCASNTGFSGEKLFFGSGTQLSVL.

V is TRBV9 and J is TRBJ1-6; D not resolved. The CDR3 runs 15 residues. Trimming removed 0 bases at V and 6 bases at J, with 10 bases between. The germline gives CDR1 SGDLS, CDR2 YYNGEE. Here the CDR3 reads CASSVVDGINSPLHF. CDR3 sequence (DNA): TGTGCCAGCAGCGTAGTTGACGGGATTAATTCACCCCTCCACTTT.

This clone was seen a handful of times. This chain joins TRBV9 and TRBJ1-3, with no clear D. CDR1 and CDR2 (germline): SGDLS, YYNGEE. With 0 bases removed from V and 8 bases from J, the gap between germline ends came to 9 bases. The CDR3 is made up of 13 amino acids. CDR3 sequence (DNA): TGTGCCAGCAGCGTAGAGGTGGCGGACACCATATATTTT. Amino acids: CASSVEVADTIYF. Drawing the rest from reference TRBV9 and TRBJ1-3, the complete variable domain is DSGVTQTPKHLITATGQRVTLRCSPRSGDLSVYWYQQSLDQGLQFLIQYYNGEERAKGNILERFSAQQFPDLHSELNLSSLELGDSALYFCASSVEVADTIYFGEGSWLTVV.

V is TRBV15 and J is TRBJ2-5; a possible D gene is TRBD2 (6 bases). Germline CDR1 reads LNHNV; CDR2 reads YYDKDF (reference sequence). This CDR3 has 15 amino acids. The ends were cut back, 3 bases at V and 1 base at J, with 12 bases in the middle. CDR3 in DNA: TGTGCCACCAGCAGGGGCCCGGGGGTCCAAGAGACCCAGTACTTC. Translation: CATSRGPGVQETQYF.

The CDR3 sequence: CSVGAGGLNGGYTF. CDR3 in DNA: TGCAGCGTGGGGGCAGGGGGCTTGAATGGGGGCTACACCTTC. The genes are TRBV29-1 and TRBJ1-2; 8 bases agree with TRBD1. V shed 6 bases and J 8 bases; nucleotides not matched to a gene: 14. The CDR3 covers 14 residues. Germline loops: CDR1 SQVTM, CDR2 ANQGSEA.

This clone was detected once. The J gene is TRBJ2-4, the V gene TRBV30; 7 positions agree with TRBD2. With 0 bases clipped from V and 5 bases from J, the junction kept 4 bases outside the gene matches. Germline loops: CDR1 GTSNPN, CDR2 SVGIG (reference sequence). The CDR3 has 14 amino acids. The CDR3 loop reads CAWSVGAGENIQYF. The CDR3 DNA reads TGTGCCTGGAGTGTAGGGGCGGGGGAAAACATTCAGTACTTC. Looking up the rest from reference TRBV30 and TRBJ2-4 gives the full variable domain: SQTIHQWPATLVQPVGSPLSLECTVEGTSNPNLYWYRQAAGRGLQLLFYSVGIGQISSEVPQNLSASRPQDRQFILSSKKLLLSDSGFYLCAWSVGAGENIQYFGAGTRLSVL.

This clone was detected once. CDR3 DNA sequence: TGTGCCAGCAGTTTATTCATCACAGATACGCAGTATTTT. Translation: CASSLFITDTQYF. The V gene is TRBV27, the J gene TRBJ2-3; D ambiguous. This CDR3 is built from 13 residues. V lost 1 base, J lost 2 bases, and 4 bases lay in between. From germline, CDR1 is MNHEY and CDR2 SMNVEV (reference sequence).

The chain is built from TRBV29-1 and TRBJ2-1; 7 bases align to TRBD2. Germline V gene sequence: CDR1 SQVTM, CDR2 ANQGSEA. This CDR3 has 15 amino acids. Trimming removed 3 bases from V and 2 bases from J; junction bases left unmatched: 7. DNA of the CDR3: TGCAGCGTTGATCTTGCCGGGAGGACCTACAATGAGCAGTTCTTC. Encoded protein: CSVDLAGRTYNEQFF.